The sequence of this T cell receptor (beta chain) was determined in a study of cytomegalovirus exposure and HLA in healthy donors. Primers for the PCR totalled 60 Vbeta and 13 Jbeta. Repertoires were generated with immunoSEQ multiplex PCR, while TCRdb's copy carries only in-frame clones and drops some. The data include about 72,000 clones; the top ten clones carry around 5%. As to this clone: Its antigen is still unknown.

The V gene end was trimmed by 10 bases and the J gene end by 1 base; junction bases not matched to a gene: 4. CDR3 size: 13 residues. Germline values: CDR1 MDHEN, CDR2 SYDVKM. Study-level points and caveats: HLA alleles showed associations with 16,951 TCR beta sequences in a later analysis, at a 0.05 false discovery rate. Reportedly, TCR beta sequences accurately predicted HLA-A and HLA-B alleles in most subjects. Excluded: some indistinguishable V segments such as TRBV6-2 and TRBV6-3.

V is TRBV28 and J is TRBJ1-2, with TRBD1 identical over 9 bases. The TCR originated in a woman aged 40 to 50 in good health and CMV-seropositive. Specimen: PBMCs. The CDR3 coding sequence is TGTGCCACCCTGACAGGGGGTAACTATGGCTACACCTTC. Encoded protein: CATLTGGNYGYTF.